The 27 T cell receptor beta chains given below trace back to one sample, sequenced in a study of early T cells in non-severe SARS-CoV-2 infection. Each CDR3 protein is one row after TCRdb ran MiXCR on the 5' RACE reads. The table shows more than 70,000 distinct CDR3 sequences, with roughly 13% occurring only once. Material: whole blood. Receptors originate from an adult who was a healthcare worker with PCR-confirmed SARS-CoV-2 infection or an uninfected control (not recorded which).

This clonotype has only a few counts. In DNA form, the CDR3 reads TGTGCCAGCAGTTTATCAGGGGTCCAGCCCCAGCATTTT. Translating gives CASSLSGVQPQHF. The genes are TRBV27 and TRBJ1-5, with a weak D call TRBD1 (5 bases). Trimming left V 0 bases short and J 7 bases short, with 7 bases between. CDR3 length equals 13 residues. Germline V lookup: CDR1 MNHEY, CDR2 SMNVEV (reference sequence).

This clonotype was observed many times. The V call is TRBV20-1, the J call TRBJ2-7; 9 nucleotides match TRBD2. Germline V gives CDR1 DFQATT, CDR2 SNEGSKA (reference sequence). The CDR3 runs to 12 residues. Trimming removed 7 bases from V and 5 bases from J; junction bases left unmatched: 6. DNA for the CDR3: TGCAGTGTCGGGACTAGCAGGCACGAGCAGTACTTC. Its translation: CSVGTSRHEQYF.

The gene calls are TRBV6-6 and TRBJ1-1, with a tentative D call TRBD1 (5 bases). The CDR3 is made up of 14 amino acids. Trimming pared 2 bases from V and 5 bases from J, leaving 12 bases between. The germline V gene encodes CDR1 MNHNY and CDR2 SVGAGI (reference sequence). CDR3 sequence (DNA): TGTGCCAGCAGTTACAGGGGCGCGGGGACTGAAGCTTTCTTT. Protein: CASSYRGAGTEAFF.

This CDR3 reads CASSWNSRGDQPQHF. CDR3 bases: TGTGCCAGCTCATGGAACTCCCGGGGGGATCAGCCCCAGCATTTT. This chain joins TRBV18 and TRBJ1-5; maybe TRBD1 (5 bases). From germline, CDR1 is KGHSH and CDR2 LQKENI. Trimming stripped 5 bases from V and 5 bases from J, with 16 bases between. This CDR3 comprises 15 residues.

This clonotype appeared many times. The chain combines TRBV29-1 with TRBJ1-2; 12 bases fit TRBD1. The V segment lost 4 bases and the J segment 2 bases; nucleotides outside the gene matches: 2. The CDR3 contains 14 residues. CDR1 is SQVTM and CDR2 is ANQGSEA in the germline V gene. The CDR3 region is CSVGDRGRNYGYTF. CDR3 DNA sequence: TGCAGCGTTGGGGACAGGGGGCGAAACTATGGCTACACCTTC.

This clonotype was observed a few times. This sequence joins TRBV28 and TRBJ1-1; D is ambiguous. Germline CDR1 is MDHEN and CDR2 is SYDVKM. The length of the CDR3 is 14 residues. The V and J ends lost 7 bases and 5 bases respectively, with 17 bases between them. This CDR3 reads CASTVPLAVTEAFF. The CDR3 DNA sequence: TGTGCCAGCACAGTCCCCTTGGCGGTTACTGAAGCTTTCTTT. Full variable domain (outside the CDR3, taken from reference TRBV28 and TRBJ1-1): DVKVTQSSRYLVKRTGEKVFLECVQDMDHENMFWYRQDPGLGLRLIYFSYDVKMKEKGDIPEGYSVSREKKERFSLILESASTNQTSMYLCASTVPLAVTEAFFGQGTRLTVV.

This clonotype was counted at least ten times. The J gene is TRBJ1-2, the V gene TRBV19, with 7 bases matching TRBD1. The CDR3 has 13 residues. Germline CDR1 and CDR2: LNHDA and SQIVND (reference sequence). J gave up 1 base and V 9 bases, and 5 bases lay outside the gene matches. CDR3: CASSDRDNYGYTF. CDR3 sequence (DNA): TGTGCCAGCTCTGACAGGGATAACTATGGCTACACCTTC.

This chain connects TRBV12-3 or TRBV12-4 to TRBJ2-3; 11 bases fit TRBD1. The CDR3 runs 13 residues. V lost 4 bases, J lost 6 bases, and 0 bases stayed unmatched. CDR3 sequence reads: CASSWDRGDTQYF. The CDR3 DNA reads TGTGCCAGCAGTTGGGACAGGGGGGATACGCAGTATTTT.

V is TRBV2 and J is TRBJ1-2; 9 bases map to TRBD1. The ends lost 11 bases at V and 5 bases at J; junction bases unmatched: 9. The germline gives CDR1 SNHLY, CDR2 FYNNEI. The CDR3 is 13 residues long. As DNA, the CDR3 is TGTGCCGGTAAACCGGGACAGGGTTATGGCTACACCTTC. Translating it yields CAGKPGQGYGYTF. Together with reference TRBV2 and TRBJ1-2, the CDR3 gives the full variable domain: EPEVTQTPSHQVTQMGQEVILRCVPISNHLYFYWYRQILGQKVEFLVSFYNNEISEKSEIFDDQFSVERPDGSNFTLKIRSTKLEDSAMYFCAGKPGQGYGYTFGSGTRLTVV.

This clonotype was seen only a few times. The chain uses TRBV12-5 and TRBJ2-5, with TRBD2 matching over 8 bases. Trimming cost V 6 bases and J 2 bases; bases outside gene matches: 8. Germline-derived CDR1 and CDR2 are LGHNT and FRNRAP. The CDR3 runs to 15 residues. The CDR3 sequence is CASGPPAGVQETQYF. The CDR3 DNA sequence: TGTGCTAGTGGACCCCCAGCGGGGGTACAAGAGACCCAGTACTTC.

This clonotype appeared a few times. This sequence joins TRBV20-1 and TRBJ2-1; D is perhaps TRBD1 (6 bases). Per the germline V gene, CDR1 is DFQATT and CDR2 is SNEGSKA (reference sequence). The CDR3 extends over 11 amino acids. CDR3: CTPRDGTRQFF. CDR3 in DNA: TGCACCCCGAGGGATGGGACACGGCAGTTCTTC.

This clonotype was seen more than once but under ten times. The chain couples TRBV7-2 to TRBJ2-1, with D possibly being TRBD2 (5 bases). There are 17 residues in the CDR3. Germline assignment: CDR1 SGHTA and CDR2 FQGNSA. Trimming took 1 base from V and 4 from J, leaving 17 bases between them. CDR3 amino acids: CASSLVMGAGGYNEQFF. The DNA for the CDR3 is TGTGCCAGCAGCTTAGTTATGGGCGCCGGAGGATACAATGAGCAGTTCTTC. The whole variable domain, filled in from reference TRBV7-2 and TRBJ2-1, reads GAGVSQSPSNKVTEKGKDVELRCDPISGHTALYWYRQSLGQGLEFLIYFQGNSAPDKSGLPSDRFSAERTGGSVSTLTIQRTQQEDSAVYLCASSLVMGAGGYNEQFFGPGTRLTVL.

This clonotype has just a few counts. The gene calls are TRBV10-3 and TRBJ2-7, with D perhaps TRBD1 (5 bases). Trimming shortened V by 0 bases and J by 5 bases, and 11 bases separated the two germline ends. This CDR3 comprises 14 residues. Germline V gene lookup returns CDR1 ENHRY and CDR2 SYGVKD. Here the CDR3 DNA reads TGTGCCATCAGTGAGTCCAGGGATAGGAACGAGCAGTACTTC. It codes for CAISESRDRNEQYF.

This clonotype was seen many times. The rearrangement uses TRBV28 and TRBJ1-2; tentative D call: TRBD1 (6 bases). V was pared by 4 bases and J by 3 bases, with 15 bases between. CDR3 size: 15 residues. The germline CDR1 and CDR2 sequences are MDHEN and SYDVKM. For the CDR3, the DNA is TGTGCCAGCAGTTCCCCCTTTAAGGGGGACTATGGCTACACCTTC. Encoded protein: CASSSPFKGDYGYTF.

This clonotype has just a few counts. The V gene is TRBV12-3 or TRBV12-4, the J gene TRBJ1-2; D is undetermined. The CDR3 runs 13 residues. The V gene lost 5 bases and the J gene lost 3 bases, with 10 bases spanning the gap. As DNA, the CDR3 is TGTGCCAGCAGTCCTACACCTTACTATGGCTACACCTTC. This encodes CASSPTPYYGYTF.

This clonotype was observed a few times. The V and J genes are TRBV3-1 and TRBJ2-2, with D uncertain. From germline, CDR1 is LGHDT and CDR2 YNNKEL (reference sequence). CDR3 length: 15 residues. V gave up 1 base and J gave up 4 bases, with 10 bases separating them. As DNA, the CDR3 is TGTGCCAGCAGCCAAGGGGCGAAGATCACCGGGGAGCTGTTTTTT. Encoded protein: CASSQGAKITGELFF.

The chain is built from TRBV29-1 and TRBJ2-4, with D possibly matching TRBD1 (6 bases). Germline CDR1 reads SQVTM; CDR2 reads ANQGSEA. The V gene lost 1 base and the J gene lost 8 bases, with 21 bases spanning the gap. The CDR3 has 16 amino acids. CDR3 residues: CSVEGLAGQKGDIQYF. CDR3 coding DNA: TGCAGCGTTGAAGGTTTGGCAGGGCAAAAGGGGGACATTCAGTACTTC.

The J gene is TRBJ2-3, the V gene TRBV5-1; D unclear. The V gene's germline CDR1 is SGHRS and CDR2 YFSETQ. The V end was cut by 0 bases, the J end by 3 bases, with 11 bases between. The CDR3 sequence is 15 residues long. This CDR3 is CASSLARVFTDTQYF. Here the CDR3 DNA reads TGCGCCAGCAGCTTGGCCCGGGTTTTTACAGATACGCAGTATTTT. The whole variable domain, filled in from reference TRBV5-1 and TRBJ2-3, reads KAGVTQTPRYLIKTRGQQVTLSCSPISGHRSVSWYQQTPGQGLQFLFEYFSETQRNKGNFPGRFSGRQFSNSRSEMNVSTLELGDSALYLCASSLARVFTDTQYFGPGTRLTVL.

This clonotype was seen only a few times. The gene calls are TRBV6-5 and TRBJ1-2; D may be TRBD1 (5 bases). V was shortened by 8 bases and J by 5 bases, with 18 bases between the two germline ends. Per germline, CDR1 MNHEY and CDR2 SVGAGI. This CDR3 has 14 residues. The CDR3 spells CASRQPSVSYGYTF. DNA of the CDR3: TGTGCCAGCCGACAGCCAAGTGTATCATATGGCTACACCTTC.

A word on this clonotype: Since the CDR3 does not end with the conserved phenylalanine or tryptophan, this likely comes from a read error. The CDR3 coding sequence is TGCGCCAGCAGTCAATCGACGATACTGCAGGCTACGCAGTATTCT. It encodes CASSQSTILQATQYS. This chain uses TRBV23-1 with TRBJ2-3, with unresolved D. TRBV23-1 is flagged as an ORF with uncertain function. V was shortened by 0 bases and J by 8 bases, with 15 bases between the two germline ends. This CDR3 comprises 15 residues.

This clonotype appeared a few times. The chain combines TRBV10-3 with TRBJ2-3; D is unresolved. The V and J ends lost 0 bases and 1 base respectively, with 11 bases between them. The CDR3 is made up of 16 amino acids. Germline-derived CDR1 and CDR2 are ENHRY and SYGVKD. CDR3 nucleotide sequence: TGTGCCATCAGTGAGTCGAGCGTGCCAGGCACAGATACGCAGTATTTT. Residues: CAISESSVPGTDTQYF.

The rearrangement joins TRBV4-2 to TRBJ1-5; D is undetermined. CDR3 length equals 14 residues. Looked up from germline, CDR1 is LGHNA and CDR2 is YNFKEQ. Trimming pared 0 bases from V and 0 bases from J, leaving 3 bases between. The DNA of the CDR3 is TGTGCCAGCAGCCAAGACCTTAGCAATCAGCCCCAGCATTTT. Translated, it gives CASSQDLSNQPQHF.

The chain is built from TRBV7-9 and TRBJ2-7; D ambiguous. Trimming removed 2 bases at V and 2 bases at J, with 7 bases between. The CDR3 length is 13 residues. Germline lookup yields CDR1 SEHNR and CDR2 FQNEAQ (reference sequence). Here the CDR3 DNA reads TGTGCCAGCAGCTTAAACGGTCCCTACGAGCAGTACTTC. Residues: CASSLNGPYEQYF.

This clonotype has more than one count but fewer than ten. The chain joins TRBV19 to TRBJ2-2; D is ambiguous. Trimming cost V 3 bases and J 2 bases, with 10 bases left between them. This CDR3 contains 15 residues. Germline V gene lookup returns CDR1 LNHDA and CDR2 SQIVND (reference sequence). CDR3 region: CASSMTFQNTGELFF. The CDR3 bases are TGTGCCAGTAGTATGACTTTCCAAAACACCGGGGAGCTGTTTTTT.

The rearrangement uses TRBV29-1 and TRBJ2-3; a weak D match, TRBD2 (6 bases). The CDR3 contains 14 residues. Germline V lookup: CDR1 SQVTM, CDR2 ANQGSEA. The V end was cut by 6 bases, the J end by 0 bases, with 13 bases between. CDR3 sequence (DNA): TGCAGCGTGGCCGGGGGATTTAGCACAGATACGCAGTATTTT. Translation: CSVAGGFSTDTQYF.

The DNA for the CDR3 is TGTGCCAGCAGTTATGACGGAAGGTACCAAGAGACCCAGTACTTC. This codes for CASSYDGRYQETQYF. V gene TRBV6-5 combines with J gene TRBJ2-5; D unclear. Germline V gene sequence: CDR1 MNHEY, CDR2 SVGAGI. The CDR3 spans 15 residues. V was shortened by 3 bases and J by 0 bases, with 11 bases between the two germline ends.

This clonotype was observed a single time. This chain's CDR3 is CASSEIWGLNTEAFF. DNA for the CDR3: TGTGCCAGCAGCGAAATCTGGGGCCTGAACACTGAAGCTTTCTTT. This chain connects TRBV6-1 to TRBJ1-1; D might be TRBD1 (5 bases). Deletions cut 6 bases from V and 0 bases from J, with 14 bases between. Germline V CDR1 and CDR2: MNHNS, SASEGT. CDR3 length: 15 residues.